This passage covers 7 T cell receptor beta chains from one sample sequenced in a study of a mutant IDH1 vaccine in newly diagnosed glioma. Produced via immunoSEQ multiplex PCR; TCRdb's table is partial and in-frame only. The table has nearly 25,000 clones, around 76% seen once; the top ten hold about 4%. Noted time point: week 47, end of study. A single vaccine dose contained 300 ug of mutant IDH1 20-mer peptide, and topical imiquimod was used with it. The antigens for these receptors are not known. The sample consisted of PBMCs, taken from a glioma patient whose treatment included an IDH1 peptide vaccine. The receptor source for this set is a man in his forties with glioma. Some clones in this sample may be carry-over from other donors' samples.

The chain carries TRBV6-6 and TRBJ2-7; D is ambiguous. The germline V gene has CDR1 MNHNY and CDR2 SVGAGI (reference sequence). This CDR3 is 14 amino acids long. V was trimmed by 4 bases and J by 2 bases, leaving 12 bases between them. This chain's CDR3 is CASSLSVRTYEQYF. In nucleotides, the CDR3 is TGTGCCAGCAGTTTGTCGGTAAGAACCTACGAGCAGTACTTC.

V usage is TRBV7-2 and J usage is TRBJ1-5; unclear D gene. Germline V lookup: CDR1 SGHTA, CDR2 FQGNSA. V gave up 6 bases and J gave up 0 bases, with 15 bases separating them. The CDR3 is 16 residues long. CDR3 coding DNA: TGTGCCAGCAGTTTTTTTGGGCTTAATAGCAATCAGCCCCAGCATTTT. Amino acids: CASSFFGLNSNQPQHF.

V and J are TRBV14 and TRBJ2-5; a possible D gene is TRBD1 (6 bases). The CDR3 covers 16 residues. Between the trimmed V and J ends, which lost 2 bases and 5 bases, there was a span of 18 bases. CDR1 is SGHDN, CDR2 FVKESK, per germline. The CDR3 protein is CASSQLRGSRGETQYF. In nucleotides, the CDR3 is TGTGCCAGCAGCCAATTGCGAGGGTCAAGGGGGGAGACCCAGTACTTC.

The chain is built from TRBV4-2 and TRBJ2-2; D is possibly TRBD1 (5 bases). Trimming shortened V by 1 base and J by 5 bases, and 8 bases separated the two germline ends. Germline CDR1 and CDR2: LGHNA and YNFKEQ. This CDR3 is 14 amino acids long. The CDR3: CASSQARGTGELFF. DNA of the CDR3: TGTGCCAGCAGCCAAGCTAGGGGTACCGGGGAGCTGTTTTTT.

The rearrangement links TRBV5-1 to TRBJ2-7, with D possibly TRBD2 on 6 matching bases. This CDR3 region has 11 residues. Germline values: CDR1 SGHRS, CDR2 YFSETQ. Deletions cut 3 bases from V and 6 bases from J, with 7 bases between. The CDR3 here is CASSWGVEQYF. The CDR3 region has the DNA TGCGCCAGCAGCTGGGGGGTCGAGCAGTACTTC.

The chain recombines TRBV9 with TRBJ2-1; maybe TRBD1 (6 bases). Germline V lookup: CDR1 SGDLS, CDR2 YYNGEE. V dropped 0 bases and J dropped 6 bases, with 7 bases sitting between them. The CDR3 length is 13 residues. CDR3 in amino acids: CASSVDRANEQFF. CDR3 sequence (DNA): TGTGCCAGCAGCGTAGACAGGGCCAATGAGCAGTTCTTC. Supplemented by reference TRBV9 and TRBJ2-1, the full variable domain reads DSGVTQTPKHLITATGQRVTLRCSPRSGDLSVYWYQQSLDQGLQFLIQYYNGEERAKGNILERFSAQQFPDLHSELNLSSLELGDSALYFCASSVDRANEQFFGPGTRLTVL.

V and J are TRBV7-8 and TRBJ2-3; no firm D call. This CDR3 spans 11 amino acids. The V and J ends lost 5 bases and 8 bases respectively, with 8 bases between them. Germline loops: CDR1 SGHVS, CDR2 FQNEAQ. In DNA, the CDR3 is TGTGCCAGCAGCCCTAGAGGTACGCAGTATTTT. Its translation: CASSPRGTQYF.